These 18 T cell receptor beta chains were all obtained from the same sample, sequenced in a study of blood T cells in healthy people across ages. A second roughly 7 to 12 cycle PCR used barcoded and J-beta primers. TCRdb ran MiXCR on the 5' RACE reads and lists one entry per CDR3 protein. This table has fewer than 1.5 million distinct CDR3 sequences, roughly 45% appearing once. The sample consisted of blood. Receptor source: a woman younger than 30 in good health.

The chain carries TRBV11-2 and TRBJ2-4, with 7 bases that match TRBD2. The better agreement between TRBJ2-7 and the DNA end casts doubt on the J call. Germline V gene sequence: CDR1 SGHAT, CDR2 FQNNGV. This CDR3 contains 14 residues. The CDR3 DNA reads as TGTGCCAGCGGCCACGGGGGGTACTCCTACGAGCAGTACTTC. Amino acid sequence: CASGHGGYSYEQYF.

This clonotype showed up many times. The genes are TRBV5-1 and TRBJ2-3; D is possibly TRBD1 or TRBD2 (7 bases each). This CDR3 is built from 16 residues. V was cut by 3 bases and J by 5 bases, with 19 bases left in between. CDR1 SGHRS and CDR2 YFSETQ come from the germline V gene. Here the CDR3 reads CASSSGGTGDGDTQYF. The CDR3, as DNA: TGCGCCAGCAGCTCGGGGGGTACAGGGGACGGAGATACGCAGTATTTT.

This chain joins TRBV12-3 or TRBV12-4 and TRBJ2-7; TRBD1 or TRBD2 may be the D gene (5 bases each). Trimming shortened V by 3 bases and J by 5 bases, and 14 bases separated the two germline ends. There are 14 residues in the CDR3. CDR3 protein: CASSFRGRLNEQYF. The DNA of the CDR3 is TGTGCCAGCAGTTTTCGGGGACGCCTCAACGAGCAGTACTTC.

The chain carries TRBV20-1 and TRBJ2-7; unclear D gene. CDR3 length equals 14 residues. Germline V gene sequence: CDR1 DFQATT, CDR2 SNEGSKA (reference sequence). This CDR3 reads CSAEDEWSSYEQYF. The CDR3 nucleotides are TGCAGCGCCGAAGACGAGTGGAGCTCCTACGAGCAGTACTTC.

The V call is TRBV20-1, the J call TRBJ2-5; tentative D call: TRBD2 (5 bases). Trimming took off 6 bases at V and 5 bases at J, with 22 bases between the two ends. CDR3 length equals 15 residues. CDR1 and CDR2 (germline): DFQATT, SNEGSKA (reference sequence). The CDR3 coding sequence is TGCAGTGCCACTTCGGCTGGGGAGCGCAGCGAGACCCAGTACTTC. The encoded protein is CSATSAGERSETQYF.

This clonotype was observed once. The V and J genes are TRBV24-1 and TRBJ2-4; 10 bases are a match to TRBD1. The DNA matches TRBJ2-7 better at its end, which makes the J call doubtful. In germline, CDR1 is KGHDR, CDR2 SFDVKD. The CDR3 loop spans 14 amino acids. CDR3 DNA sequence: TGTGCCACCAGTGATCCTGGACAGGGGGGCGAGCAGTACTTC. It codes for CATSDPGQGGEQYF.

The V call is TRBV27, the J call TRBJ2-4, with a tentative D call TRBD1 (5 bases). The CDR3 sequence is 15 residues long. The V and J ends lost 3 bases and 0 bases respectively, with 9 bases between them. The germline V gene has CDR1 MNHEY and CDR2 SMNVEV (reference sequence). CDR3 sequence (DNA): TGTGCCAGCAGTTTTCAAGGGGCAGCCAAAAACATTCAGTACTTC. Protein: CASSFQGAAKNIQYF.

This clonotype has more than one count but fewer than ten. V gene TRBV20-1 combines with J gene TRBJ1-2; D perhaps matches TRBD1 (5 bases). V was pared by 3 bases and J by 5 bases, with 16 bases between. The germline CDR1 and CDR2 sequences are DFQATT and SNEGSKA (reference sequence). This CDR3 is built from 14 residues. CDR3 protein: CSASDEGEGYGYTF. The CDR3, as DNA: TGCAGTGCTAGTGATGAAGGGGAAGGTTATGGCTACACCTTC.

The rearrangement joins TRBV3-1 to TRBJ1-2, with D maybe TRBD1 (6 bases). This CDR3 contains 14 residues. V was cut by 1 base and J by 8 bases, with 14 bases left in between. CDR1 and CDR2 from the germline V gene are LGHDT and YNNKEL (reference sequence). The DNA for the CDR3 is TGTGCCAGCAGCCAAGCCGCAGGGGCCCACGGCTACACCTTC. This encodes CASSQAAGAHGYTF.

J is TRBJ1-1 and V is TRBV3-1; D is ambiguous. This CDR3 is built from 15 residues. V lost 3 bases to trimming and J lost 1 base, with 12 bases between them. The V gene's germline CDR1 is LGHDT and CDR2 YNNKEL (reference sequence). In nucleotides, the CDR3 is TGTGCCAGCAGCCAGGAGGGAAGCGGGAACACTGAAGCTTTCTTT. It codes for CASSQEGSGNTEAFF. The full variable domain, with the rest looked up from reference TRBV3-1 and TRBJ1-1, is DTAVSQTPKYLVTQMGNDKSIKCEQNLGHDTMYWYKQDSKKFLKIMFSYNNKELIINETVPNRFSPKSPDKAHLNLHINSLELGDSAVYFCASSQEGSGNTEAFFGQGTRLTVV.

The CDR3 reads CASSLVLGNQPQHF. CDR3 coding DNA: TGTGCCAGCAGCCTAGTCCTAGGCAATCAGCCCCAGCATTTT. The chain couples TRBV6-2 or TRBV6-3 to TRBJ1-5; D gene uncertain. The V gene lost 6 bases and the J gene lost 2 bases, with 11 bases spanning the gap. CDR1 is MNHEY, CDR2 SVGEGT, per germline. This CDR3 is built from 14 residues.

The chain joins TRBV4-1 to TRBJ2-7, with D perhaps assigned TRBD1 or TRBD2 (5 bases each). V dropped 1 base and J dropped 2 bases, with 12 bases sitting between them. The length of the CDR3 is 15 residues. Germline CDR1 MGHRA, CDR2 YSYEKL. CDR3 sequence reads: CASSQGGTDAYEQYF. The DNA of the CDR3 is TGCGCCAGCAGCCAAGGGGGGACGGACGCCTACGAGCAGTACTTC.

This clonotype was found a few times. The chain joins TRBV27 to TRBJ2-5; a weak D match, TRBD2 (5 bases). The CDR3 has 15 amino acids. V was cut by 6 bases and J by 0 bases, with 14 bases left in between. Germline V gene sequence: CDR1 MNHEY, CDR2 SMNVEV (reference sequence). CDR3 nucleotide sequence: TGTGCCAGCAGCCTCACTAGTTTTGACCAAGAGACCCAGTACTTC. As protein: CASSLTSFDQETQYF.

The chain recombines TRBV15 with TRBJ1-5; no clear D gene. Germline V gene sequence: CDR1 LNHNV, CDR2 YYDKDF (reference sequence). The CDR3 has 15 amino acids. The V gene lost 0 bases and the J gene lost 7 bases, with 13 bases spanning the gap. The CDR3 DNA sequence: TGTGCCACCAGCAGAGATGGGAGGGTGGGCCAGCCCCAGCATTTT. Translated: CATSRDGRVGQPQHF. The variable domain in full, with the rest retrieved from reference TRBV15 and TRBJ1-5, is DAMVIQNPRYQVTQFGKPVTLSCSQTLNHNVMYWYQQKSSQAPKLLFHYYDKDFNNEADTPDNFQSRRPNTSFCFLDIRSPGLGDTAMYLCATSRDGRVGQPQHFGDGTRLSIL.

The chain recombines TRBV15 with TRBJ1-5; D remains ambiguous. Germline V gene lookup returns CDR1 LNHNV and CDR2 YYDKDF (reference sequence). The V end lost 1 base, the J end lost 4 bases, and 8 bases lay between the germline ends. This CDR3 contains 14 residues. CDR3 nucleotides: TGTGCCACCAGCAGAGGGACCGAAAATCAGCCCCAGCATTTT. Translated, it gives CATSRGTENQPQHF.

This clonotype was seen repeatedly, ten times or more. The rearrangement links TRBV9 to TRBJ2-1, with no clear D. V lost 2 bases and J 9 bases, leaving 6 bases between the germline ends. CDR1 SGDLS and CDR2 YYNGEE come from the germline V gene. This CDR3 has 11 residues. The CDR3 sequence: CASSVGSEQFF. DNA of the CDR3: TGTGCCAGCAGCGTGGGTTCTGAGCAGTTCTTC.

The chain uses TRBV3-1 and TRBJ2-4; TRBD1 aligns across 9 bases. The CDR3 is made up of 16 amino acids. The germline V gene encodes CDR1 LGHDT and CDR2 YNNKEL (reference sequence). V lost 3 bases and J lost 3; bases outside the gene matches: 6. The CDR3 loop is CASSHQGTGNKNIQYF. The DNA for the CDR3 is TGTGCCAGCAGCCACCAGGGGACAGGGAACAAAAACATTCAGTACTTC.

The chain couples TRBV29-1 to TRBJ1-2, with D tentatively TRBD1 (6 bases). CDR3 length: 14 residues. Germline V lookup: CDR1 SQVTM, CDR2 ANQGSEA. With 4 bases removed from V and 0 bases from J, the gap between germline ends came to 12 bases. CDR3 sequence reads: CSVGGPSSNYGYTF. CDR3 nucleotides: TGCAGCGTTGGGGGGCCGTCTTCTAACTATGGCTACACCTTC.